The 19 T cell receptor beta chains given below trace back to one sample, sequenced in a study of cytomegalovirus exposure and HLA in healthy donors. Researchers ran the PCR with 60 Vbeta and 13 Jbeta primers. The method was immunoSEQ multiplex PCR; TCRdb's version includes in-frame clones alone and lacks a portion of them. The table has some 150,000 clones, around nine tenths seen once. Sequenced sample: PBMCs. Receptors were obtained from a woman aged 25 to 45 in good health and CMV-seronegative.

The gene calls are TRBV7-9 and TRBJ2-2; the match to TRBD1 covers 9 bases. CDR3 length: 16 residues. V gave up 2 bases and J gave up 4 bases; unmatched junction bases: 5. CDR1 is SEHNR and CDR2 is FQNEAQ in the germline V gene (reference sequence). CDR3 protein: CASSLRQGGGTGELFF. CDR3 sequence (DNA): TGTGCCAGCAGCTTAAGACAGGGGGGCGGCACCGGGGAGCTGTTTTTT.

The chain uses TRBV7-6 and TRBJ2-7, with a weak D call TRBD2 (5 bases). The germline V gene encodes CDR1 SGHVS and CDR2 FNYEAQ. Trimming took 1 base from V and 3 from J, leaving 7 bases between them. CDR3 length: 13 residues. The CDR3 region has the DNA TGTGCCAGCAGCTTAGGGGAGTACTACGAGCAGTACTTC. Protein: CASSLGEYYEQYF.

V is TRBV5-1 and J is TRBJ2-3; 7 bases line up with TRBD1. The germline V gene encodes CDR1 SGHRS and CDR2 YFSETQ. The CDR3 is 13 residues long. J gave up 3 bases and V 5 bases, and 3 bases lay outside the gene matches. CDR3 bases: TGCGCCAGCAGGCGACAGGGTACAGATACGCAGTATTTT. Protein product: CASRRQGTDTQYF.

The chain combines TRBV7-9 with TRBJ1-2; TRBD1 might be the D (5 bases). CDR3 length: 13 amino acids. The germline V gene encodes CDR1 SEHNR and CDR2 FQNEAQ (reference sequence). Trimming removed 8 bases at V and 4 bases at J, with 14 bases between. The CDR3 nucleotides read TGTGCCAGCGCTGGGGGAGGACTCTATGGCTACACCTTC. Translating it yields CASAGGGLYGYTF.

The chain links TRBV27 to TRBJ2-7, with D tentatively TRBD1 (5 bases). V was cut by 6 bases and J by 2 bases, with 8 bases left in between. CDR3 length equals 12 residues. Germline CDR1 MNHEY, CDR2 SMNVEV (reference sequence). This CDR3 reads CASRKGPYEQYF. CDR3 in DNA: TGTGCCAGCAGAAAGGGGCCCTACGAGCAGTACTTC.

The chain employs TRBV6-1 and TRBJ2-7; weak D call: TRBD1 (8 bases). The germline V gene has CDR1 MNHNS and CDR2 SASEGT. V was cut by 0 bases and J by 1 base, with 16 bases left in between. The CDR3 has 17 amino acids. The CDR3, as DNA: TGTGCCAGCAGTGAAGCGCGGGGGACAGGCCGGTCCTACGAGCAGTACTTC. This encodes CASSEARGTGRSYEQYF.

The chain combines TRBV10-3 with TRBJ2-7; D unresolved. Germline values: CDR1 ENHRY, CDR2 SYGVKD. Trimming took off 0 bases at V and 5 bases at J, with 8 bases between the two ends. The CDR3 has 13 amino acids. In DNA, the CDR3 is TGTGCCATCAGTGAGTCCGGTAGTGACGAGCAGTACTTC. It is translated as CAISESGSDEQYF.

This clone was observed a single time. The chain recombines TRBV7-3 with TRBJ2-7; no reliable D call. Germline values: CDR1 SGHTA, CDR2 FQGTGA. The CDR3 totals 13 residues. V was trimmed by 5 bases and J by 0 bases, leaving 8 bases between them. The CDR3 loop reads CASSGESSYEQYF. CDR3 bases: TGTGCCAGCAGCGGAGAGAGCTCCTACGAGCAGTACTTC.

This clone was observed a handful of times. The genes are TRBV29-1 and TRBJ2-1, with 8 bases lining up with TRBD2. Trimming at V came to 7 bases and at J to 4 bases, leaving 6 bases not matched to a gene. The CDR3 runs to 13 residues. Looked up from germline, CDR1 is SQVTM and CDR2 is ANQGSEA. The DNA of the CDR3 is TGCAGCGCCTCGACTAGCGATTACAATGAGCAGTTCTTC. This sequence encodes CSASTSDYNEQFF.

The rearrangement uses TRBV4-1 and TRBJ1-5, with unresolved D. Looked up from germline, CDR1 is MGHRA and CDR2 is YSYEKL. CDR3 length: 14 amino acids. V was trimmed by 0 bases and J by 6 bases, leaving 9 bases between them. CDR3: CASSQERLGQPQHF. DNA of the CDR3: TGCGCCAGCAGCCAAGAAAGACTAGGTCAGCCCCAGCATTTT.

V and J are TRBV5-1 and TRBJ1-1, with TRBD1 identical over 8 bases. CDR1 and CDR2 (germline): SGHRS, YFSETQ. Trimming removed 1 base from V and 6 bases from J; junction bases left unmatched: 11. CDR3 length equals 16 residues. The CDR3 coding sequence is TGCGCCAGCAGCTTGATAACAGGGGGAGTGGCCGCTGAAGCTTTCTTT. Translating gives CASSLITGGVAAEAFF.

The chain couples TRBV4-3 to TRBJ2-1; 11 bases map to TRBD2. This CDR3 spans 15 amino acids. CDR1 LGHNA and CDR2 YSLEER come from the germline V gene. The trim removed 4 bases at V and 15 bases at J, leaving 14 bases unmatched. The CDR3 loop is CASSPQLAGASGAFF. DNA for the CDR3: TGCGCCAGCAGCCCTCAACTAGCGGGAGCGTCTGGGGCGTTCTTC.

The gene calls are TRBV5-6 and TRBJ1-1; TRBD1 matches 11 bases. CDR3 size: 17 residues. Germline CDR1 is SGHDT and CDR2 is YYEEEE. Trimming at V came to 3 bases and at J to 5 bases, leaving 12 bases not matched to a gene. The chain's CDR3 is CASSWGQGVGYGTEAFF. As DNA, the CDR3 is TGTGCCAGCAGCTGGGGACAGGGGGTGGGATATGGGACTGAAGCTTTCTTT.

The V call is TRBV7-8, the J call TRBJ1-4; D possibly corresponds to TRBD1 (5 bases). The V gene lost 5 bases and the J gene lost 0 bases, with 28 bases spanning the gap. The CDR3 length is 21 residues. Germline loops: CDR1 SGHVS, CDR2 FQNEAQ. Here the CDR3 reads CASSHISGTESSSATNEKLFF. For the CDR3, the DNA is TGTGCCAGCAGCCATATAAGCGGGACGGAATCATCCTCCGCAACTAATGAAAAACTGTTTTTT.

The chain is built from TRBV5-1 and TRBJ2-5; D is possibly TRBD1 (5 bases). The CDR3 consists of 11 residues. Trimming left V 3 bases short and J 8 bases short, with 8 bases between. Germline assignment: CDR1 SGHRS and CDR2 YFSETQ. CDR3: CASSSDRTQYF. The CDR3 region has the DNA TGCGCCAGCAGCTCTGACAGAACCCAGTACTTC.

The rearrangement uses TRBV19 and TRBJ1-6, with D perhaps matching TRBD1 (6 bases). In germline, CDR1 is LNHDA, CDR2 SQIVND (reference sequence). V was cut by 6 bases and J by 7 bases, with 10 bases left in between. The CDR3 is made up of 13 amino acids. The CDR3 is CASRGARNSPLHF. The CDR3 bases are TGTGCCAGTAGGGGGGCGCGAAATTCACCCCTCCACTTT.

This chain uses TRBV19 with TRBJ2-3; TRBD1 matches 7 bases. The CDR3 totals 13 residues. Germline assignment: CDR1 LNHDA and CDR2 SQIVND (reference sequence). Trimming at V came to 9 bases and at J to 2 bases, leaving 5 bases not matched to a gene. The CDR3 nucleotides read TGTGCCAGCCGGGACAGAACCACAGATACGCAGTATTTT. It codes for CASRDRTTDTQYF.

This chain connects TRBV4-3 to TRBJ2-5; D is perhaps TRBD1 (5 bases). The DNA end is more similar to TRBJ2-7, so the J call may be wrong. From germline, CDR1 is LGHNA and CDR2 YSLEER. The CDR3 has 14 amino acids. The CDR3: CASSHQGSPYEQYF. CDR3 nucleotide sequence: TGCGCCAGCAGCCACCAGGGTTCCCCCTACGAGCAGTACTTC.

The V and J genes are TRBV29-1 and TRBJ1-2; no clear D. Trimming removed 7 bases from V and 3 bases from J, with 9 bases in between. Per the germline V gene, CDR1 is SQVTM and CDR2 is ANQGSEA. CDR3 length: 11 residues. The CDR3 sequence is CSAWSDYGYTF. The CDR3 bases are TGCAGCGCTTGGAGCGACTATGGCTACACCTTC.